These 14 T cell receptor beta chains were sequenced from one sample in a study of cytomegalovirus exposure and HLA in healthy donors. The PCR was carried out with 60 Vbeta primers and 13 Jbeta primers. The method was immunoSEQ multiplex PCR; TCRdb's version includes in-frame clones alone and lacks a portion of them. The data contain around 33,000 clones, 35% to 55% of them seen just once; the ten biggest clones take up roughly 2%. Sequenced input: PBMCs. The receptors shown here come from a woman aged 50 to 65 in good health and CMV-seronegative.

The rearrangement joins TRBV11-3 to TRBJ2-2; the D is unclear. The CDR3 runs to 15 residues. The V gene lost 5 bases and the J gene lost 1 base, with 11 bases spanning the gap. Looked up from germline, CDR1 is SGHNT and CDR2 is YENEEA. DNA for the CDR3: TGTGCCAGCAGCCCCTCGAGTATGAACACCGGGGAGCTGTTTTTT. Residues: CASSPSSMNTGELFF.

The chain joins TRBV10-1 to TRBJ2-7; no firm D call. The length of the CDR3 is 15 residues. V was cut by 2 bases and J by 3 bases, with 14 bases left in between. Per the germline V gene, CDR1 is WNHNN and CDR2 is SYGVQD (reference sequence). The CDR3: CASSETEPAYYEQYF. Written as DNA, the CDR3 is TGCGCCAGCAGTGAGACGGAGCCCGCTTACTACGAGCAGTACTTC.

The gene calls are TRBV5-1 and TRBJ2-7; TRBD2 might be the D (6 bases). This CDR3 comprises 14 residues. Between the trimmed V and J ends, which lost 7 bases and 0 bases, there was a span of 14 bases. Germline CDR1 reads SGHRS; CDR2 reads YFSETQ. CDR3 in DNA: TGCGCCAGCGCTTGGAGGGAGTTCTCCTACGAGCAGTACTTC. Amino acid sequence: CASAWREFSYEQYF.

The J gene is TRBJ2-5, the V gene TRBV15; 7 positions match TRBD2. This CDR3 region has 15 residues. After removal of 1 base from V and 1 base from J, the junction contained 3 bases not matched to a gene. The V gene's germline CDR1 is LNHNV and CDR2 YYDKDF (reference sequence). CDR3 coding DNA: TGTGCCACCAGCAGAGTGGGGGGGGTCCAAGAGACCCAGTACTTC. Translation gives CATSRVGGVQETQYF.

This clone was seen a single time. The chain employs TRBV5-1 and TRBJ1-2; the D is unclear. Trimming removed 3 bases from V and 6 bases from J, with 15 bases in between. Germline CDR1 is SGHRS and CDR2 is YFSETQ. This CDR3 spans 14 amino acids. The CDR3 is CASSWRVSEDGYTF. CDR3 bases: TGCGCCAGCAGCTGGAGGGTCTCCGAGGATGGCTACACCTTC.

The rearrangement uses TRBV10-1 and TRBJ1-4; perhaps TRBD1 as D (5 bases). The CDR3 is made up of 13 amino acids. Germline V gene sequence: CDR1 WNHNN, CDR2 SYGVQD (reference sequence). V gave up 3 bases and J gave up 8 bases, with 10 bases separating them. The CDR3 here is CASSDPGKEKLFF. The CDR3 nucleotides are TGCGCCAGCAGTGACCCAGGGAAGGAAAAACTGTTTTTT.

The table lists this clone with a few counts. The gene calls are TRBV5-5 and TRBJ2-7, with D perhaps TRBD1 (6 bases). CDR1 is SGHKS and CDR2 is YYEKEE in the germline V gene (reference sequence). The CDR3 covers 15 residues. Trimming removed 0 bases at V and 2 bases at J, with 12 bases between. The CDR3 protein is CASSLAGGRTYEQYF. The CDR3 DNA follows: TGTGCCAGCAGCTTGGCTGGGGGCCGAACCTACGAGCAGTACTTC.

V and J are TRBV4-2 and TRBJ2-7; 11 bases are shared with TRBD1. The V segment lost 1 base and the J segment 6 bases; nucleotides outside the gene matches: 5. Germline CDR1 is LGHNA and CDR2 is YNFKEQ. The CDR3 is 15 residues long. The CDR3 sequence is CASSQVGQGAREQYF. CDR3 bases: TGTGCCAGCAGCCAAGTAGGACAGGGGGCGCGCGAGCAGTACTTC.

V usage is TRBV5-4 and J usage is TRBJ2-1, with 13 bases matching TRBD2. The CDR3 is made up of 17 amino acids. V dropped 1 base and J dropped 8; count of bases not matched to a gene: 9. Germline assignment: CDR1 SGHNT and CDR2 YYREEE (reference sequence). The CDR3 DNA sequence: TGTGCCAGCAGCTTGAAGTGGACTAGCGGGAGTTTCGATGAGCAGTTCTTC. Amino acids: CASSLKWTSGSFDEQFF.

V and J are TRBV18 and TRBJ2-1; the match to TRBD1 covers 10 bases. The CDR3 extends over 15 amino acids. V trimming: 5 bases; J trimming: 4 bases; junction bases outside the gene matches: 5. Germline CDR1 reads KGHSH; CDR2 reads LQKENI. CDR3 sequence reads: CASSLDRGLYNEQFF. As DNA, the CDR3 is TGTGCCAGCTCATTAGACAGGGGGCTGTACAATGAGCAGTTCTTC.

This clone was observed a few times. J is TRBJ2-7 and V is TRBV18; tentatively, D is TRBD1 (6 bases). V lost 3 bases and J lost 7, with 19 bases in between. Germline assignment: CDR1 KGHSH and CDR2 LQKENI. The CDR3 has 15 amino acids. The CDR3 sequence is CASSPRDTYRGEQYF. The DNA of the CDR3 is TGTGCCAGCTCACCCCGGGACACCTACCGAGGGGAGCAGTACTTC.

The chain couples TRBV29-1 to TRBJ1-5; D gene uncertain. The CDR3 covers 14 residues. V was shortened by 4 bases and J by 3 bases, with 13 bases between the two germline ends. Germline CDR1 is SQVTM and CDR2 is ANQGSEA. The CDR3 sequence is CSVVVGAHNQPQHF. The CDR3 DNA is TGCAGCGTTGTAGTGGGCGCACACAATCAGCCCCAGCATTTT.

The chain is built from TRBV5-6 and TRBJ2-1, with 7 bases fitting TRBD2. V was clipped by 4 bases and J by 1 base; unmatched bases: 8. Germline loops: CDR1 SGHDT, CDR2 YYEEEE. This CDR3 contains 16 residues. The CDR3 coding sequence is TGTGCCAGCAGCATTCAAGCGGGGCGATCCTACAATGAGCAGTTCTTC. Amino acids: CASSIQAGRSYNEQFF.

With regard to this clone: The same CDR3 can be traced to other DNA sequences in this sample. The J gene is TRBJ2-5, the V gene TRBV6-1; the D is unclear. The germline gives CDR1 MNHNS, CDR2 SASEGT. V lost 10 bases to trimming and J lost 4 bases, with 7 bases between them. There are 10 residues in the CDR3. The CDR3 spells CATSRETQYF. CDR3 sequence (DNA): TGTGCCACCTCTAGAGAGACCCAGTACTTC.